This T cell receptor beta chain was identified during a study of T cells in Graves' hyperthyroidism and ophthalmopathy. RNA transcripts yielded amplified TCR beta CDR3 regions. Primed by the HTBI set, a first-round RT-PCR was run on the TCR CDR3. TCRdb itself ran the multiplex PCR reads through MiXCR, one entry per CDR3 protein. This sample has 750,000 to 950,000 distinct CDR3 sequences, with 38% found just once. Study-level results: Patients with ophthalmopathy were separated from those with stable hyperthyroidism by a 13 V-J model.

This clonotype showed up just once. The antigen is unknown. Per germline, CDR1 SQVTM and CDR2 ANQGSEA. There are 12 residues in the CDR3. Trimming left V 7 bases short and J 7 bases short, with 13 bases between. The sequence was collected from a man between 18 and 35 years old with Graves' hyperthyroidism. The sequenced sample consisted of blood. The chain is built from TRBV29-1 and TRBJ1-4; D unclear. CDR3 nucleotides: TGCAGCGGTGGACCCATCGGTGAAAAACTGTTTTTT. Translation: CSGGPIGEKLFF.